The 32 T cell receptor beta chains below all came from one sample that was sequenced in a study of shared clonotypes between healthy human individuals. Data came from immunoSEQ multiplex PCR; TCRdb stores just in-frame clones and leaves some out. This table holds fewer than 350,000 clones, roughly 84% found once. Specimen: memory CD8+ T cells sorted from blood. Subset specified: CD45RO+ cells pooled with CCR7-negative TemRA cells. The receptor source for this set is a man aged 18 to 29 in good health.

The CDR3 here is CASSTRSGGPYNEQFF. The CDR3 region has the DNA TGTGCCAGCAGCACACGTAGCGGGGGGCCCTACAATGAGCAGTTCTTC. V and J are TRBV5-4 and TRBJ2-1, with 10 bases identical to TRBD2. The junction had 6 bases not matched to a gene; V was cut back by 4 bases and J by 2 bases. CDR1 and CDR2 (germline): SGHNT, YYREEE (reference sequence). CDR3 length: 16 residues.

The chain couples TRBV11-2 to TRBJ1-1; D not certain. The CDR3 is made up of 11 amino acids. With 11 bases removed from V and 1 base from J, the gap between germline ends came to 8 bases. Germline values: CDR1 SGHAT, CDR2 FQNNGV. The CDR3 loop is CAEVSNTEAFF. CDR3 sequence (DNA): TGTGCCGAGGTATCGAACACTGAAGCTTTCTTT.

The CDR3 is CASSLGRYEQYF. DNA of the CDR3: TGTGCCAGCAGCTTAGGACGATACGAGCAGTACTTC. The chain combines TRBV11-2 with TRBJ2-7; D gene ambiguous. Germline V gene lookup returns CDR1 SGHAT and CDR2 FQNNGV. V lost 1 base and J 4 bases, leaving 5 bases between the germline ends. This CDR3 has 12 amino acids.

This clone showed up just once. This chain connects TRBV4-2 to TRBJ2-3; D not certain. The germline CDR1 and CDR2 sequences are LGHNA and YNFKEQ. CDR3 length: 13 residues. V was shortened by 1 base and J by 5 bases, with 7 bases between the two germline ends. The CDR3 reads CASSQAVRDTQYF. The CDR3 nucleotides read TGTGCCAGCAGCCAAGCGGTTAGAGATACGCAGTATTTT.

The chain carries TRBV28 and TRBJ2-7; 9 bases line up with TRBD1. The CDR3 spans 15 residues. V was pared by 8 bases and J by 2 bases, with 10 bases of the junction left unmatched. Germline V gives CDR1 MDHEN, CDR2 SYDVKM. This CDR3 is CASSLWDRAPYEQYF. The CDR3 DNA follows: TGTGCCAGCTCCCTTTGGGACAGGGCGCCCTACGAGCAGTACTTC.

The rearrangement joins TRBV10-3 to TRBJ2-7, with TRBD2 matching 8 bases. This CDR3 has 14 amino acids. Per germline, CDR1 ENHRY and CDR2 SYGVKD. J gave up 1 base and V 6 bases, and 5 bases lay outside the gene matches. The CDR3 is CAIRDGGASYEQYF. In DNA form, the CDR3 reads TGTGCCATCAGAGACGGGGGGGCATCCTACGAGCAGTACTTC.

The CDR3 here is CASSTPRKISYEQYF. The CDR3, as DNA: TGTGCCAGCAGTACGCCCCGGAAAATTTCCTACGAGCAGTACTTC. This chain uses TRBV28 with TRBJ2-7; D is uncertain. This CDR3 has 15 residues. The V gene's germline CDR1 is MDHEN and CDR2 SYDVKM. Between the trimmed V and J ends, which lost 5 bases and 1 base, there was a span of 15 bases.

The rearrangement links TRBV7-6 to TRBJ2-7, with TRBD1 matching 7 bases. Germline V gene lookup returns CDR1 SGHVS and CDR2 FNYEAQ. This CDR3 has 16 residues. Losses at the gene ends were 1 base for V and 7 bases for J; bases not matched to a gene: 13. The CDR3 spells CASSLGPQGDLLEQYF. The CDR3 DNA reads TGTGCCAGCAGCTTAGGCCCCCAGGGGGATCTGCTGGAGCAGTACTTC.

The genes are TRBV19 and TRBJ2-5; D gene unclear. Between the trimmed V and J ends, which lost 5 bases and 4 bases, there was a span of 5 bases. This CDR3 is built from 11 residues. Germline CDR1 reads LNHDA; CDR2 reads SQIVND (reference sequence). The CDR3 here is CASSAGETQYF. The CDR3 coding sequence is TGTGCCAGTAGTGCCGGAGAGACCCAGTACTTC.

This clone was recorded once. The chain carries TRBV6-5 and TRBJ2-3; no definite D call. Trimming removed 2 bases at V and 1 base at J, with 7 bases between. CDR1 and CDR2 from the germline V gene are MNHEY and SVGAGI. The CDR3 length is 14 residues. CDR3 region: CASSYMPGTDTQYF. The CDR3 DNA follows: TGTGCCAGCAGTTACATGCCTGGCACAGATACGCAGTATTTT.

The chain uses TRBV10-3 and TRBJ2-7; D gene ambiguous. CDR1 ENHRY and CDR2 SYGVKD come from the germline V gene. Trimming removed 6 bases from V and 0 bases from J, with 12 bases in between. This CDR3 contains 14 residues. CDR3 DNA sequence: TGTGCCATCAGACCACATCGAGACTCCTACGAGCAGTACTTC. This encodes CAIRPHRDSYEQYF.

The chain links TRBV11-2 to TRBJ2-7; D perhaps matches TRBD1 (6 bases). The CDR3 runs to 13 residues. The V gene's germline CDR1 is SGHAT and CDR2 FQNNGV. Trimming pared 6 bases from V and 0 bases from J, leaving 9 bases between. The CDR3, as DNA: TGTGCCAGCAGTCGGGACAACTCCTACGAGCAGTACTTC. This gives the protein CASSRDNSYEQYF.

The V call is TRBV2, the J call TRBJ1-2; D unclear. This CDR3 is built from 16 residues. Germline V gene sequence: CDR1 SNHLY, CDR2 FYNNEI. Between the trimmed V and J ends, which lost 3 bases and 4 bases, there was a span of 18 bases. The CDR3 sequence: CASSDRTDLSFYGYTF. The CDR3, as DNA: TGTGCCAGCAGTGACCGGACGGACCTATCTTTCTATGGCTACACCTTC.

The rearrangement links TRBV6-5 to TRBJ1-1; a weak D match, TRBD1 (5 bases). The germline gives CDR1 MNHEY, CDR2 SVGAGI. The CDR3 contains 16 residues. The germline V and J ends were trimmed by 0 bases and 0 bases, with 11 bases remaining between them. The CDR3 DNA sequence: TGTGCCAGCAGTTACTCGGCGGGGCCCTTGAACACTGAAGCTTTCTTT. Translated: CASSYSAGPLNTEAFF.

The rearrangement links TRBV7-8 to TRBJ1-2; 7 bases match TRBD1. The CDR3 covers 17 residues. The V and J ends lost 5 bases and 4 bases, in that order; junction bases with no gene match: 16. The germline V gene has CDR1 SGHVS and CDR2 FQNEAQ. Written as DNA, the CDR3 is TGTGCCAGCAGCGGAGCAGCCGGTGGGACAGCCTCCTATGGCTACACCTTC. This gives the protein CASSGAAGGTASYGYTF.

The table lists this clone with a count of one. The chain is built from TRBV7-4 and TRBJ1-1; 7 nucleotides line up with TRBD1. CDR1 SGHVT and CDR2 SQSDAQ come from the germline V gene. The V segment lost 6 bases and the J segment 6 bases; nucleotides outside the gene matches: 7. This CDR3 is 13 amino acids long. Here the CDR3 DNA reads TGTGCCAGCAGATTTTGGGACAGTGCTGAAGCTTTCTTT. This gives the protein CASRFWDSAEAFF.

This chain connects TRBV6-6 to TRBJ2-1; TRBD2 might be the D (5 bases). Trimming took 7 bases from V and 8 from J, leaving 21 bases between them. This CDR3 is 15 amino acids long. CDR1 is MNHNY and CDR2 is SVGAGI in the germline V gene (reference sequence). The CDR3 protein is CASTRRLPFWDEQFF. The CDR3 DNA is TGTGCCAGCACCCGCAGACTACCATTTTGGGATGAGCAGTTCTTC.

The V gene is TRBV27, the J gene TRBJ2-7, with D perhaps TRBD1 (6 bases). Trimming stripped 2 bases from V and 5 bases from J, with 10 bases between. There are 13 residues in the CDR3. In germline, CDR1 is MNHEY, CDR2 SMNVEV (reference sequence). The CDR3 coding sequence is TGTGCCAGCAGTTTAACAGGGTTGAACGAGCAGTACTTC. It is translated as CASSLTGLNEQYF.

The chain links TRBV5-1 to TRBJ2-2; either TRBD1 or TRBD2 may fit D (6 bases each). Germline V gives CDR1 SGHRS, CDR2 YFSETQ. The V gene lost 4 bases and the J gene lost 7 bases, with 17 bases spanning the gap. The CDR3 runs 15 residues. The CDR3 spells CASSREDSPVGELFF. The CDR3 bases are TGCGCCAGCAGCAGGGAGGACAGCCCCGTCGGGGAGCTGTTTTTT.

This clone occurred a few times. The rearrangement joins TRBV7-6 to TRBJ1-2, with TRBD1 matching 7 bases. The CDR3 sequence is 13 residues long. The V and J ends lost 4 bases and 4 bases, in that order; junction bases with no gene match: 3. The V gene's germline CDR1 is SGHVS and CDR2 FNYEAQ. The CDR3 sequence: CASSSGQIYGYTF. The CDR3 coding sequence is TGTGCCAGCAGCTCGGGACAGATCTATGGCTACACCTTC.

The genes are TRBV6-5 and TRBJ2-1, with D tentatively TRBD2 (6 bases). CDR3 length: 14 residues. From germline, CDR1 is MNHEY and CDR2 SVGAGI. Trimming took off 2 bases at V and 4 bases at J, with 9 bases between the two ends. CDR3 sequence: CASSYGGVYNEQFF. Written as DNA, the CDR3 is TGTGCCAGCAGTTACGGCGGGGTATACAATGAGCAGTTCTTC.

The V call is TRBV7-2, the J call TRBJ2-7, with no clear D. Trimming removed 5 bases at V and 2 bases at J, with 16 bases between. Germline V gene lookup returns CDR1 SGHTA and CDR2 FQGNSA. The CDR3 contains 15 residues. CDR3 residues: CASSPFFRATYEQYF. CDR3 DNA sequence: TGTGCCAGCAGCCCATTTTTCCGGGCTACCTACGAGCAGTACTTC.

This clone was observed a few times. The chain is built from TRBV11-2 and TRBJ2-7, with unresolved D. Between the trimmed V and J ends, which lost 3 bases and 3 bases, there was a span of 9 bases. CDR3 length: 13 amino acids. The germline gives CDR1 SGHAT, CDR2 FQNNGV. CDR3 amino acids: CASSFPEVYEQYF. The CDR3 nucleotides are TGTGCCAGCAGCTTCCCGGAAGTCTACGAGCAGTACTTC.

The rearrangement links TRBV7-2 to TRBJ1-1, with TRBD1 matching 7 bases. The V and J ends lost 0 bases and 5 bases, in that order; junction bases with no gene match: 6. Per germline, CDR1 SGHTA and CDR2 FQGNSA. The CDR3 totals 15 residues. CDR3 loop: CASSLAQGGPTEAFF. The CDR3 coding sequence is TGTGCCAGCAGCTTAGCCCAGGGGGGGCCGACTGAAGCTTTCTTT. Using reference TRBV7-2 and TRBJ1-1 for the parts outside the CDR3, the full variable domain is GAGVSQSPSNKVTEKGKDVELRCDPISGHTALYWYRQSLGQGLEFLIYFQGNSAPDKSGLPSDRFSAERTGGSVSTLTIQRTQQEDSAVYLCASSLAQGGPTEAFFGQGTRLTVV.

The chain is built from TRBV29-1 and TRBJ2-7, with 11 bases lining up with TRBD2. Germline V lookup: CDR1 SQVTM, CDR2 ANQGSEA. V gave up 7 bases and J gave up 7 bases; unmatched junction bases: 3. The CDR3 consists of 11 residues. CDR3 amino acids: CSGGTSGEQYF. The CDR3 bases are TGCAGCGGGGGGACTAGCGGTGAGCAGTACTTC.

The chain recombines TRBV9 with TRBJ1-6, with D uncertain. CDR1 and CDR2 from the germline V gene are SGDLS and YYNGEE. V lost 6 bases, J lost 10 bases, and 17 bases lay in between. The CDR3 contains 14 residues. CDR3 sequence reads: CASTEDPGSSPLHF. CDR3 DNA: TGTGCCAGCACCGAAGATCCGGGGTCCTCACCCCTCCACTTT.

Ten or more counts support this clone. This chain links TRBV21-1 with TRBJ1-5; whether TRBD1, the table's D call, matches the DNA was not checked. TRBV21-1 is listed as a pseudogene. The CDR3 loop spans 14 amino acids. The CDR3 sequence: CASSEQGFNQPQHF. CDR3 coding DNA: TGTGCCAGCAGCGAACAGGGGTTCAATCAGCCCCAGCATTTT.

This clone was seen a few times. The rearrangement links TRBV27 to TRBJ1-4; 10 bases agree with TRBD1. Germline CDR1 is MNHEY and CDR2 is SMNVEV (reference sequence). With 6 bases clipped from V and 5 bases from J, the junction kept 3 bases outside the gene matches. CDR3 size: 14 residues. CDR3 coding DNA: TGTGCCAGCAGCTGGGGACAGGGGAATGAAAAACTGTTTTTT. Its protein is CASSWGQGNEKLFF.

The sample holds one count of this clone. The gene calls are TRBV5-1 and TRBJ1-2; TRBD1 might be the D (5 bases). This CDR3 has 13 residues. The germline V gene encodes CDR1 SGHRS and CDR2 YFSETQ. Trimming took off 3 bases at V and 4 bases at J, with 10 bases between the two ends. The DNA of the CDR3 is TGCGCCAGCAGCTGGGACCTCCTCTATGGCTACACCTTC. It is translated as CASSWDLLYGYTF.

CDR3 region: CASSSRLLEETQYF. The CDR3 bases are TGTGCCAGCAGCTCCCGACTACTGGAAGAGACCCAGTACTTC. This chain links TRBV7-8 with TRBJ2-5; tentatively, D is TRBD2 (5 bases). The CDR3 is 14 amino acids. In germline, CDR1 is SGHVS, CDR2 FQNEAQ. V was trimmed by 4 bases and J by 3 bases, leaving 12 bases between them.

V gene TRBV6-1 combines with J gene TRBJ2-6; D uncertain. Trimming pared 1 base from V and 0 bases from J, leaving 4 bases between. CDR3 length: 15 amino acids. Germline CDR1 MNHNS, CDR2 SASEGT. For the CDR3, the DNA is TGTGCCAGCAGTGAAGTAAGCTCTGGGGCCAACGTCCTGACTTTC. It specifies CASSEVSSGANVLTF.

The genes are TRBV6-1 and TRBJ2-7; D remains unclear. This CDR3 has 12 residues. V dropped 3 bases and J dropped 3 bases, with 6 bases sitting between them. CDR1 is MNHNS, CDR2 SASEGT, per germline. CDR3 coding DNA: TGTGCCAGCAGTGACTGGAGCTACGAGCAGTACTTC. This encodes CASSDWSYEQYF.